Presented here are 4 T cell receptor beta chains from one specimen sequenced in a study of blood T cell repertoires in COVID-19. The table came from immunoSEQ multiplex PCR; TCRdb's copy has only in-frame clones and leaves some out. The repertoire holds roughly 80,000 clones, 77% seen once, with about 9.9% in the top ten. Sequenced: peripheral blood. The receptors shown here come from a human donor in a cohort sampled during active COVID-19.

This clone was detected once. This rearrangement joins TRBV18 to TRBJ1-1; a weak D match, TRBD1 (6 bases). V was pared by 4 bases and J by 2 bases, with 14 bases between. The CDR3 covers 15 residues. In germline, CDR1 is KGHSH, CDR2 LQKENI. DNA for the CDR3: TGTGCCAGCTCACTTAACACAGGGTCAAACACTGAAGCTTTCTTT. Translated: CASSLNTGSNTEAFF.

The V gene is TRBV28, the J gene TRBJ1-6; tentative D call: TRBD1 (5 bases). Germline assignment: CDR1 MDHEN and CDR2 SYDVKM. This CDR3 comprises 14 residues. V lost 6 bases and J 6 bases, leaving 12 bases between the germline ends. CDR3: CASSTGELNSPLHF. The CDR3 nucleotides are TGTGCCAGCAGCACAGGTGAACTTAATTCACCCCTCCACTTT.

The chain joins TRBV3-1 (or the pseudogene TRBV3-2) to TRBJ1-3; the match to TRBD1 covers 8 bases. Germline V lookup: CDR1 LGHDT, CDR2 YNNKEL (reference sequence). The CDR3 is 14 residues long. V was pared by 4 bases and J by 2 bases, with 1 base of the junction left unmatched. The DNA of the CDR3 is TGTGCCAGCAGCCTGACAGGGGCTGGAAACACCATATATTTT. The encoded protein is CASSLTGAGNTIYF.

CDR3 residues: CASSEGTGGRTYEQYF. In DNA form, the CDR3 reads TGTGCCAGCAGTGAAGGCACAGGGGGCAGGACCTACGAGCAGTACTTC. The genes are TRBV25-1 and TRBJ2-7, with TRBD1 identical over 9 bases. The ends lost 2 bases at V and 2 bases at J; junction bases unmatched: 7. Germline CDR1 and CDR2: MGHDK and SYGVNS. This CDR3 has 16 amino acids.